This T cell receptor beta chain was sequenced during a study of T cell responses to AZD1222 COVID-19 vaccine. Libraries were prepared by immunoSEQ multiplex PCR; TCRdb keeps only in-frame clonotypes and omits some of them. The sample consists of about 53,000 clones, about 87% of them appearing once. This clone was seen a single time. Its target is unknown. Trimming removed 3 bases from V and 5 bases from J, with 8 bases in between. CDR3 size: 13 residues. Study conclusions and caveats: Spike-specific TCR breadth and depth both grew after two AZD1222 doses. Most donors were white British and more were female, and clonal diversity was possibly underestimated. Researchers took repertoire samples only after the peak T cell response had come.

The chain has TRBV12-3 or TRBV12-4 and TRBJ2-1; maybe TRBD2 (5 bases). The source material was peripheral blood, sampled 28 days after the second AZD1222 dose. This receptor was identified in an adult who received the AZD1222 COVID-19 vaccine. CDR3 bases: TGTGCCAGCAGTTTGGTAGCGAACAATGAGCAGTTCTTC. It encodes CASSLVANNEQFF.